The 9 T cell receptor beta chains presented below share a single source sample, sequenced in a study of shared clonotypes between healthy human individuals. Naivety among CD8 cells was defined by CD45RO negativity and positive CCR7 selection, thereby excluding terminally differentiated effector memory CD45RA+ cells. Libraries were prepared by immunoSEQ multiplex PCR; TCRdb keeps only in-frame clonotypes and omits some of them. The sample includes hundreds of thousands of clones, just under 97% of them seen just once. The sequencing input was naive CD8+ T cells sorted from blood. Receptors originate from a woman aged 25 to 39 in good health.

The V call is TRBV7-9, the J call TRBJ2-3; D remains ambiguous. Germline V gene lookup returns CDR1 SEHNR and CDR2 FQNEAQ (reference sequence). This CDR3 is built from 18 residues. V was pared by 4 bases and J by 0 bases, with 20 bases between. CDR3 protein: CASSSGPKGGPSTDTQYF. The CDR3 DNA reads TGTGCCAGCAGCTCAGGACCTAAGGGTGGTCCTAGCACAGATACGCAGTATTTT.

The chain joins TRBV11-3 to TRBJ2-7; 7 positions match TRBD1. V shed 4 bases and J 2 bases; nucleotides not matched to a gene: 17. Germline-derived CDR1 and CDR2 are SGHNT and YENEEA. The length of the CDR3 is 18 residues. Here the CDR3 reads CASSSRPGTAVTPYEQYF. The CDR3 DNA is TGTGCCAGCAGCTCTCGACCCGGGACAGCTGTAACCCCCTACGAGCAGTACTTC.

The genes are TRBV7-9 and TRBJ2-1, with D perhaps matching TRBD2 (6 bases). The V end lost 7 bases, the J end lost 7 bases, and 8 bases lay between the germline ends. Germline-derived CDR1 and CDR2 are SEHNR and FQNEAQ (reference sequence). CDR3 length: 11 amino acids. The CDR3 sequence is CASTLANEQFF. The CDR3 nucleotides are TGTGCCAGCACCCTAGCGAATGAGCAGTTCTTC.

The chain couples TRBV19 to TRBJ2-7, with 7 positions matching TRBD1. In germline, CDR1 is LNHDA, CDR2 SQIVND (reference sequence). Trimming removed 3 bases from V and 3 bases from J; junction bases left unmatched: 8. The CDR3 extends over 15 amino acids. The CDR3 bases are TGTGCCAGTAGTATGGAGACAGGGTTAGGCTACGAGCAGTACTTC. It encodes CASSMETGLGYEQYF.

The chain recombines TRBV27 with TRBJ1-1; 9 nucleotides align to TRBD1. CDR1 and CDR2 (germline): MNHEY, SMNVEV (reference sequence). V lost 6 bases to trimming and J lost 5 bases; unmatched junction nucleotides: 7. The CDR3 has 14 amino acids. The CDR3 nucleotides are TGTGCCAGCAGCATTACAGGGGGCCGGACTGAAGCTTTCTTT. It specifies CASSITGGRTEAFF.

CDR3 residues: CASSRKDRGTYEQYF. The CDR3 DNA follows: TGTGCCAGCAGCCGAAAGGACAGGGGAACCTACGAGCAGTACTTC. The rearrangement links TRBV7-9 to TRBJ2-7; 9 bases match TRBD1. Germline CDR1 SEHNR, CDR2 FQNEAQ (reference sequence). The length of the CDR3 is 15 residues. Trimming cost V 5 bases and J 2 bases; bases outside gene matches: 7.

The chain employs TRBV5-6 and TRBJ2-7; 7 bases match TRBD1. V lost 3 bases, J lost 2 bases, and 5 bases stayed unmatched. Germline CDR1 reads SGHDT; CDR2 reads YYEEEE. This CDR3 comprises 14 residues. CDR3: CASSWGTVAYEQYF. The CDR3 bases are TGTGCCAGCAGCTGGGGGACAGTAGCCTACGAGCAGTACTTC. The full variable domain, its missing parts supplied by reference TRBV5-6 and TRBJ2-7, is DAGVTQSPTHLIKTRGQQVTLRCSPKSGHDTVSWYQQALGQGPQFIFQYYEEEERQRGNFPDRFSGHQFPNYSSELNVNALLLGDSALYLCASSWGTVAYEQYFGPGTRLTVT.

The chain carries TRBV25-1 and TRBJ2-2, with D possibly matching TRBD2 (6 bases). CDR3 length equals 14 residues. V was shortened by 1 base and J by 6 bases, with 9 bases between the two germline ends. Germline V lookup: CDR1 MGHDK, CDR2 SYGVNS. The CDR3 DNA follows: TGTGCCAGCAGTGAATTAGGAGGGTCCGGGGAGCTGTTTTTT. Amino acids: CASSELGGSGELFF. Supplemented by reference TRBV25-1 and TRBJ2-2, the full variable domain reads EADIYQTPRYLVIGTGKKITLECSQTMGHDKMYWYQQDPGMELHLIHYSYGVNSTEKGDLSSESTVSRIRTEHFPLTLESARPSHTSQYLCASSELGGSGELFFGEGSRLTVL.

The rearrangement joins TRBV11-2 to TRBJ1-2; no definite D call. The length of the CDR3 is 13 residues. V was clipped by 2 bases and J by 4 bases, with 8 bases between them. Germline values: CDR1 SGHAT, CDR2 FQNNGV. The CDR3 protein is CASSLSGPYGYTF. The CDR3 DNA follows: TGTGCCAGCAGCTTAAGCGGGCCCTATGGCTACACCTTC.